Each of the 11 T cell receptor beta chains below was sequenced from the same sample in a study of T cell responses to AZD1222 COVID-19 vaccine. Method: immunoSEQ multiplex PCR; TCRdb's copy keeps in-frame clones and lacks some. The repertoire holds roughly 150,000 clones, with more than 75% as singletons. The sample consisted of peripheral blood, taken on day 0 of AZD1222 vaccination. The receptors originated from an adult in good health.

CDR3 DNA: TGTGCCAGTAGTATAGTCGGGGGAAGAGGCTCCTACGAGCAGTACTTC. Translating it yields CASSIVGGRGSYEQYF. The gene calls are TRBV19 and TRBJ2-7; D is possibly TRBD2 (6 bases). CDR1 and CDR2 from the germline V gene are LNHDA and SQIVND (reference sequence). This CDR3 is built from 16 residues. Between the trimmed V and J ends, which lost 1 base and 0 bases, there was a span of 13 bases. The variable domain in full, with the rest retrieved from reference TRBV19 and TRBJ2-7, is DGGITQSPKYLFRKEGQNVTLSCEQNLNHDAMYWYRQDPGQGLRLIYYSQIVNDFQKGDIAEGYSVSREKKESFPLTVTSAQKNPTAFYLCASSIVGGRGSYEQYFGPGTRLTVT.

The chain joins TRBV7-2 to TRBJ2-6; 7 nucleotides align to TRBD1. CDR3 length equals 17 residues. The V and J ends lost 4 bases and 0 bases, in that order; junction bases with no gene match: 6. CDR1 SGHTA and CDR2 FQGNSA come from the germline V gene. CDR3 protein: CASSSQTGLSGANVLTF. CDR3 in DNA: TGTGCCAGCAGCTCGCAGACAGGGCTCTCTGGGGCCAACGTCCTGACTTTC.

The chain carries TRBV14 and TRBJ2-7; D is possibly TRBD2 (5 bases). From germline, CDR1 is SGHDN and CDR2 FVKESK. The V end lost 1 base, the J end lost 12 bases, and 16 bases lay between the germline ends. CDR3 length equals 13 residues. CDR3 in amino acids: CASSQVGDPGRYF. The CDR3, as DNA: TGTGCCAGCAGCCAAGTGGGAGACCCAGGACGGTACTTC.

J is TRBJ1-2 and V is TRBV11-1; no reliable D call. V gave up 5 bases and J gave up 4 bases, with 14 bases separating them. The CDR3 covers 14 residues. Germline V lookup: CDR1 SGHAT, CDR2 FQDESV (reference sequence). CDR3 DNA sequence: TGTGCCAGCAGCCCCCCAGGAAACCCCTATGGCTACACCTTC. It specifies CASSPPGNPYGYTF.

The chain employs TRBV15 and TRBJ1-5, with 10 bases fitting TRBD1. The CDR3 sequence is 15 residues long. In germline, CDR1 is LNHNV, CDR2 YYDKDF (reference sequence). Unmatched junction bases numbered 10, after V lost 7 bases and J lost 7 bases. CDR3 protein: CATTAGTGAYQPQHF. DNA of the CDR3: TGTGCCACCACCGCCGGGACAGGGGCGTACCAGCCCCAGCATTTT.

As concerns this clone: In the same sample, other DNA sequences code for this CDR3. CDR3 region: CASSLGQLDGYTF. Here the CDR3 DNA reads TGCGCCAGCAGCTTGGGTCAGCTGGATGGCTACACCTTC. The chain joins TRBV5-1 to TRBJ1-2; D gene unclear. This CDR3 has 13 amino acids. The V end was cut by 0 bases, the J end by 6 bases, with 9 bases between. Germline V gives CDR1 SGHRS, CDR2 YFSETQ.

The chain couples TRBV20-1 to TRBJ2-7; no firm D call. CDR1 is DFQATT and CDR2 is SNEGSKA in the germline V gene (reference sequence). The CDR3 consists of 12 residues. V lost 3 bases and J 4 bases, leaving 10 bases between the germline ends. The CDR3 coding sequence is TGCAGTGCTAGTCTCGACATTTACGAGCAGTACTTC. This gives the protein CSASLDIYEQYF.

The chain carries TRBV18 and TRBJ1-1, with D uncertain. The germline gives CDR1 KGHSH, CDR2 LQKENI. The CDR3 has 14 amino acids. Between the trimmed V and J ends, which lost 3 bases and 4 bases, there was a span of 12 bases. The DNA for the CDR3 is TGTGCCAGCTCACCGGACCTCGGGAGCACTGAAGCTTTCTTT. As protein: CASSPDLGSTEAFF.

This clone has a handful of counts. This sequence joins TRBV20-1 and TRBJ2-7; D not resolved. V was clipped by 1 base and J by 4 bases, with 5 bases between them. This CDR3 is built from 11 residues. CDR1 and CDR2 from the germline V gene are DFQATT and SNEGSKA (reference sequence). This chain's CDR3 is CSARGGYEQYF. The CDR3 DNA reads as TGCAGTGCTAGAGGGGGTTACGAGCAGTACTTC.

About this clone: Additional DNA sequences in this sample encode the identical CDR3. The gene calls are TRBV27 and TRBJ2-7; 7 positions agree with TRBD1. Germline V lookup: CDR1 MNHEY, CDR2 SMNVEV (reference sequence). CDR3 length: 14 residues. The J segment lost 0 bases and the V segment lost 5 bases, leaving 4 bases of the junction unmatched. The CDR3 loop is CASSPGDSSYEQYF. CDR3 bases: TGTGCCAGCAGTCCAGGGGACAGCTCCTACGAGCAGTACTTC.

This clone has just a few counts. This chain uses TRBV7-6 with TRBJ1-4; possibly TRBD1 for D (5 bases). With 1 base removed from V and 8 bases from J, the gap between germline ends came to 14 bases. CDR1 is SGHVS and CDR2 is FNYEAQ in the germline V gene. CDR3 length equals 15 residues. The CDR3 coding sequence is TGTGCCAGCAGCTTAGAAGAAGGGGAAGGCGAAAAACTGTTTTTT. Encoded protein: CASSLEEGEGEKLFF.